Sequencing of this T cell receptor (beta chain) was carried out in a study of control samples from healthy donors and cancer patients. Data came from immunoSEQ multiplex PCR; TCRdb stores just in-frame clones and leaves some out. The sample consists of more than 85,000 clones, 83% of them appearing once. The source material was blood. The source is a woman between 50 and 59 years old in good health.

CDR3 coding DNA: TGTGCCACTCGAAATACTCGGGTGGGCTACACCTTC. Protein product: CATRNTRVGYTF. This chain uses TRBV7-3 with TRBJ1-2; D not certain. Germline CDR1 SGHTA, CDR2 FQGTGA. This CDR3 has 12 residues. V dropped 10 bases and J dropped 8 bases, with 17 bases sitting between them.